A selection of T cell receptor beta chains follows, all from one sample in a study of a mutant IDH1 vaccine in newly diagnosed glioma. These receptors' antigens are unknown. The data were produced by immunoSEQ multiplex PCR, yet TCRdb's version contains in-frame clones alone and is incomplete. Among around 52,000 clones listed, 70% to 90% were seen once. The sample consisted of PBMCs, taken from a glioma patient whose treatment included an IDH1 peptide vaccine. The origin of the receptors is a woman aged 35 to 49 with glioma. Each CDR3 is given without its conserved first and last residue. Each record gives: V gene, clone size, CDR3 protein. Only part of the rows carry a size: once, few, many, or a class if the clone is expanded.

>TRBV19|few
ASSFRDRAKHQPQH
>TRBV19|.
ASSIWGPRHGYT
>TRBV6-1|once
ASSTGGIGEKLF
>TRBV20-1|once
SARTGEQY
>TRBV5-8|.
ASSPEFGELF
>TRBV2|once
ASRPGVLTEAF
>TRBV10-3|.
AISGGQGRSYEQY
>TRBV9|once
ASSTDRGRSTDTQY
>TRBV4-1|.
ASSFRRTGGPDSEKLF
>TRBV4-2|.
ASSPLTTGTTNEKLF
>TRBV12-1|.
ASSFVGLAKNIQY
>TRBV6-1|.
ASSGWGSGQF
>TRBV21-1|.
ASSKVGVRNSPLH
>TRBV6-5|.
ASSYLGPKSEQY
>TRBV18|.
ASSPVLAGSNTGELF